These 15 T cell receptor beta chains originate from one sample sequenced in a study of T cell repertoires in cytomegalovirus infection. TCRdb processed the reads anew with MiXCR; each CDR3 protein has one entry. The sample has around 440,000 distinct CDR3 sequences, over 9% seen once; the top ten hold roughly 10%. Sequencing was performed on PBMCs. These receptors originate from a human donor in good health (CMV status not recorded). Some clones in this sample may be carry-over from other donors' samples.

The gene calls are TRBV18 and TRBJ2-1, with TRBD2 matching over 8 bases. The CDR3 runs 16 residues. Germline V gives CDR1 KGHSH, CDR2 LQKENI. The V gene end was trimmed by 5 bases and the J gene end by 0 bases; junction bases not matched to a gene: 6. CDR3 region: CASSKYSGDSYNEQFF. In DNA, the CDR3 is TGTGCCAGCTCAAAGTATAGCGGGGACTCCTACAATGAGCAGTTCTTC.

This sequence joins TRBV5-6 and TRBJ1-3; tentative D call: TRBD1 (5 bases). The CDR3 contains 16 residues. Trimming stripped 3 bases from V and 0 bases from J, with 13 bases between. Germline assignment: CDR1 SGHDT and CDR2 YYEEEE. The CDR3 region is CASSWGPSDSGNTIYF. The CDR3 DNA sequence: TGTGCCAGCAGCTGGGGCCCGAGTGACTCTGGAAACACCATATATTTT.

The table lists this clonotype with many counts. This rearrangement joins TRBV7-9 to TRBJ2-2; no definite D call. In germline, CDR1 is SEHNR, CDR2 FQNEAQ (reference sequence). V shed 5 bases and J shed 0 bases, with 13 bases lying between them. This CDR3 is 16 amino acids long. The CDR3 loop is CASSPFRPTNTGELFF. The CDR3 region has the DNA TGTGCCAGCAGCCCCTTTCGACCTACGAACACCGGGGAGCTGTTTTTT.

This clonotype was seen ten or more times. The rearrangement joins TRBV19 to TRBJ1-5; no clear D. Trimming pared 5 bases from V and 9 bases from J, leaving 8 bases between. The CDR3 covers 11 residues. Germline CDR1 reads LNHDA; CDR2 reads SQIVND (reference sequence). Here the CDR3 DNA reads TGTGCCAGTAGTTCCCGAGGGCCCCAGCATTTT. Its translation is CASSSRGPQHF.

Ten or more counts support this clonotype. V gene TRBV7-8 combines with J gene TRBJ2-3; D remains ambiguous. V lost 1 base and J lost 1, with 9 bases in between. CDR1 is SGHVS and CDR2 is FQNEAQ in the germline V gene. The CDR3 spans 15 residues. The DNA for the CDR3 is TGTGCCAGCAGCTTAGTGCTTGCCGGCACAGATACGCAGTATTTT. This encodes CASSLVLAGTDTQYF.

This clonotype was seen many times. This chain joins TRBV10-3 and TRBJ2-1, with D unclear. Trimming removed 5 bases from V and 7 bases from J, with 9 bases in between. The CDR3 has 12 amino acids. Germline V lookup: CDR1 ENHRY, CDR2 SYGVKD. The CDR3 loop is CAISPDENEQFF. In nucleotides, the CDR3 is TGTGCCATCAGTCCCGACGAAAATGAGCAGTTCTTC.

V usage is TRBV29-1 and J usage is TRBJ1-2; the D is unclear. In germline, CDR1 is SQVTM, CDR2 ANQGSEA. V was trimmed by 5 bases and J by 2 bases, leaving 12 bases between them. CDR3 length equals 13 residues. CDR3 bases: TGCAGCGTTTTTGGCACACTCAACTATGGCTACACCTTC. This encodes CSVFGTLNYGYTF.

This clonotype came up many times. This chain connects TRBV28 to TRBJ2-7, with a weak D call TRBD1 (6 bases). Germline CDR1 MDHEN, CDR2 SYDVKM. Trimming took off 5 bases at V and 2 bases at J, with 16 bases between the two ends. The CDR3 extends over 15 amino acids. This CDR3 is CASSLRGSSPYEQYF. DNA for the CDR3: TGTGCCAGCAGTCTCAGGGGTTCGTCACCCTACGAGCAGTACTTC.

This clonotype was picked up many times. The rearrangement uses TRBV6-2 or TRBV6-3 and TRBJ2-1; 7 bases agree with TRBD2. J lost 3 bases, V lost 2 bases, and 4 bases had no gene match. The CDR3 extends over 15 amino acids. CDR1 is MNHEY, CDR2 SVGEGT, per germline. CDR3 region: CASSYVRGVYNEQFF. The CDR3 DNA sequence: TGTGCCAGCAGTTACGTACGGGGGGTCTACAATGAGCAGTTCTTC.

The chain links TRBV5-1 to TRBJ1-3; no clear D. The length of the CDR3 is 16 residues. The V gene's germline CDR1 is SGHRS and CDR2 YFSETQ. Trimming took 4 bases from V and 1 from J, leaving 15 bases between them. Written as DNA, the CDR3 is TGCGCCAGCAGCACCGAAGTATGGCAATCTGGAAACACCATATATTTT. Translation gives CASSTEVWQSGNTIYF. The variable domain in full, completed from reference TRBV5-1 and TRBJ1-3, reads KAGVTQTPRYLIKTRGQQVTLSCSPISGHRSVSWYQQTPGQGLQFLFEYFSETQRNKGNFPGRFSGRQFSNSRSEMNVSTLELGDSALYLCASSTEVWQSGNTIYFGEGSWLTVV.

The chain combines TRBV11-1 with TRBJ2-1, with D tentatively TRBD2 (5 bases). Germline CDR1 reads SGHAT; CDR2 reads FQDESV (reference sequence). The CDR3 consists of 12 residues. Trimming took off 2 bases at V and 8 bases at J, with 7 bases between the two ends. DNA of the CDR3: TGTGCCAGCAGCTTAAACGGGGATGAGCAGTTCTTC. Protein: CASSLNGDEQFF.

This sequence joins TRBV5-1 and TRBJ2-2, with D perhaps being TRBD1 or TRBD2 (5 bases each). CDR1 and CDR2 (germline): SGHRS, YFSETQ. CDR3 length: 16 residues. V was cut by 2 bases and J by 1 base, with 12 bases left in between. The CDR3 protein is CASSFTGTENTGELFF. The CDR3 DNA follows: TGCGCCAGCAGCTTTACCGGGACGGAGAACACCGGGGAGCTGTTTTTT.

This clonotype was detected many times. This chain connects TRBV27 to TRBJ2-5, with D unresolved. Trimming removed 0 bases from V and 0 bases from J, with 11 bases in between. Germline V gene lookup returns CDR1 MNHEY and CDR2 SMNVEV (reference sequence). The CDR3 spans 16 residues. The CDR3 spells CASSLSWHTYQETQYF. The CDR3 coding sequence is TGTGCCAGCAGTTTATCTTGGCACACGTACCAAGAGACCCAGTACTTC.

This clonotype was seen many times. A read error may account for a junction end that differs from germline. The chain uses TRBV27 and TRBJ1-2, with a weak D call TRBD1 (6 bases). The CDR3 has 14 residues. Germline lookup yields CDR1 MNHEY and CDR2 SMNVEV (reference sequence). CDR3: CASSRASATGRVPF. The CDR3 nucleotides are TGTGCCAGCAGCCGAGCTTCTGCGACAGGTCGGGTCCCCTTC.

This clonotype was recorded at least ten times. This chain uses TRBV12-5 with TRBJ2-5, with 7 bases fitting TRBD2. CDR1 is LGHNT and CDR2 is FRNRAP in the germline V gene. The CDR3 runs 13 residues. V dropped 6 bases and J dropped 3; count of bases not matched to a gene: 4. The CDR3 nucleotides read TGTGCTAGTGGAGCAAGCGGGGAAGAGACCCAGTACTTC. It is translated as CASGASGEETQYF.